This T cell receptor beta chain was sequenced for a study of OX40 agonist ivuxolimab in advanced cancers. Repertoires were generated with immunoSEQ multiplex PCR, while TCRdb's copy carries only in-frame clones and drops some. The data contain around 63,000 clones, 70% to 90% of them singletons. The CDR3 covers 14 residues. Germline CDR1 KGHSH, CDR2 LQKENI. Trimming stripped 0 bases from V and 10 bases from J, with 15 bases between. The sequence derives from an adult with an advanced solid tumor such as melanoma, head and neck, liver or kidney cancer. The V call is TRBV18, the J call TRBJ2-5, with D possibly TRBD1 on 6 matching bases. The material sequenced was CD4+ or CD8+ T cells sorted from blood, taken in a trial of the OX40 agonist ivuxolimab. The chain's CDR3 is CASSPPSQRGIQYF. Here the CDR3 DNA reads TGTGCCAGCTCACCACCGTCGCAAAGGGGGATCCAGTACTTC. The full variable domain, its missing parts supplied by reference TRBV18 and TRBJ2-5, is NAGVMQNPRHLVRRRGQEARLRCSPMKGHSHVYWYRQLPEEGLKFMVYLQKENIIDESGMPKERFSAEFPKEGPSILRIQQVVRGDSAAYFCASSPPSQRGIQYFGPGTRLLVL.